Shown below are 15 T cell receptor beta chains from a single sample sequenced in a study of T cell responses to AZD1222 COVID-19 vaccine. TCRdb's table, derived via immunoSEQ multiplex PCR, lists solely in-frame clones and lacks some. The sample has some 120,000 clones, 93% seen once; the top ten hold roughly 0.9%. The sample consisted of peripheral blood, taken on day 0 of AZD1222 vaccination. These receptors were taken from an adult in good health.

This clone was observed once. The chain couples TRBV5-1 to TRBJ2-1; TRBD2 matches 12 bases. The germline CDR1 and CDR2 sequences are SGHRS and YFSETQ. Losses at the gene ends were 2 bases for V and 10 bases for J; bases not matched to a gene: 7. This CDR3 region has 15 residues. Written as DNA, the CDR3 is TGCGCCAGCAGCTTTCTAGCGGGGGGGCTTTGGGAGCAGTTCTTC. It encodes CASSFLAGGLWEQFF.

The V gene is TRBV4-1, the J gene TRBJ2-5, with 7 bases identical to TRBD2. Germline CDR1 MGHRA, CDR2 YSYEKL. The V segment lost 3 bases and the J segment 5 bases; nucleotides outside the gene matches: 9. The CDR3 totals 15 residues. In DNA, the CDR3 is TGCGCCAGCAGCCACGCAGCGGGGCGCGACGAGACCCAGTACTTC. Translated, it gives CASSHAAGRDETQYF.

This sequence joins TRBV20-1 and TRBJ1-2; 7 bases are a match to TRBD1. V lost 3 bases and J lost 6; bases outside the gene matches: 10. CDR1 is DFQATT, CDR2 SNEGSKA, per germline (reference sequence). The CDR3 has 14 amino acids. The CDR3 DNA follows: TGCAGTGCTAGTCGACAGGGAGAACCGGATGGCTACACCTTC. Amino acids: CSASRQGEPDGYTF.

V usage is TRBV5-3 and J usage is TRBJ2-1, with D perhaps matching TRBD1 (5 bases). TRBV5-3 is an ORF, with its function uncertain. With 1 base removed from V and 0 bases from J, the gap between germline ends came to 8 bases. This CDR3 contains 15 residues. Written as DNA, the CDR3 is TGTGCCAGAAGCTTGACAGGCCACTCCTACAATGAGCAGTTCTTC. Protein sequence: CARSLTGHSYNEQFF.

CDR3 in amino acids: CASSVDSRASRNLFF. The CDR3 coding sequence is TGTGCCAGCAGCGTAGATTCCCGGGCAAGTCGAAATCTGTTTTTT. The chain uses TRBV9 and TRBJ2-2; D gene unclear. CDR3 length equals 15 residues. The V end was cut by 0 bases, the J end by 14 bases, with 20 bases between. From germline, CDR1 is SGDLS and CDR2 YYNGEE.

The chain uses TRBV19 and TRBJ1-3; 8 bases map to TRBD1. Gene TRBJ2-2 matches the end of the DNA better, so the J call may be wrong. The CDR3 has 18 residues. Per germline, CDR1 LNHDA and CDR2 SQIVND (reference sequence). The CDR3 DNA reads TGTGCCAGTAGACCTCCAAGACAGGGGCCACAACTCACCGGGGAGCTGTTTTTT. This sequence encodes CASRPPRQGPQLTGELFF.

The DNA of the CDR3 is TGTGCCATCAGCACGGAGGGGCTGGACAATCCATGGGTAACTGAAGCTTTCTTT. Translating it yields CAISTEGLDNPWVTEAFF. The gene calls are TRBV10-3 and TRBJ1-1, with D perhaps TRBD1 (5 bases). This CDR3 has 18 residues. CDR1 is ENHRY and CDR2 is SYGVKD in the germline V gene. Trimming cost V 6 bases and J 5 bases, with 28 bases left between them.

CDR3 sequence (DNA): TGTGCCACCAGCAGAGATCTCGGGACAGGGGGCGAAAAACTGTTTTTT. It specifies CATSRDLGTGGEKLFF. The V call is TRBV15, the J call TRBJ1-4; TRBD1 aligns across 12 bases. With V trimmed by 0 bases and J by 8 bases, 4 bases remained unmatched. CDR1 LNHNV and CDR2 YYDKDF come from the germline V gene (reference sequence). There are 16 residues in the CDR3.

Written as DNA, the CDR3 is TGCGCCAGCAGCTCCCGACAGGGTAATTCACCCCTCCACTTT. Translation gives CASSSRQGNSPLHF. This rearrangement joins TRBV5-1 to TRBJ1-6, with TRBD1 identical over 7 bases. Trimming removed 3 bases from V and 6 bases from J; junction bases left unmatched: 3. In germline, CDR1 is SGHRS, CDR2 YFSETQ. The CDR3 spans 14 residues. Complete variable domain (other parts from reference TRBV5-1 and TRBJ1-6): KAGVTQTPRYLIKTRGQQVTLSCSPISGHRSVSWYQQTPGQGLQFLFEYFSETQRNKGNFPGRFSGRQFSNSRSEMNVSTLELGDSALYLCASSSRQGNSPLHFGNGTRLTVT.

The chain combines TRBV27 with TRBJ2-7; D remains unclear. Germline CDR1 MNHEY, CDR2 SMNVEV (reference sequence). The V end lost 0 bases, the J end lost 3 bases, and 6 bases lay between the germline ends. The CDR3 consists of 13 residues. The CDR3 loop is CASSLSADYEQYF. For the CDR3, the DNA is TGTGCCAGCAGTTTATCGGCCGACTACGAGCAGTACTTC.

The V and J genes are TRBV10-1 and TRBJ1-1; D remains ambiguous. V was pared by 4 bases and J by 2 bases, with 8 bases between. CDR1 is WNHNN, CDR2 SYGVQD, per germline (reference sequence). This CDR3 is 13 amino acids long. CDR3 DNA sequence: TGCGCCAGCAGTGCCGGGTTTAACACTGAAGCTTTCTTT. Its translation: CASSAGFNTEAFF.

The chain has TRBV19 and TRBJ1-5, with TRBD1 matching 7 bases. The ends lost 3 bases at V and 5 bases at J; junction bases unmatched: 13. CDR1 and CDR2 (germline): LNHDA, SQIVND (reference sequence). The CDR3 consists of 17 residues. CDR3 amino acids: CASSIGLFRQGHQPQHF. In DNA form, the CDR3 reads TGTGCCAGTAGTATCGGCCTATTTCGACAGGGCCATCAGCCCCAGCATTTT.

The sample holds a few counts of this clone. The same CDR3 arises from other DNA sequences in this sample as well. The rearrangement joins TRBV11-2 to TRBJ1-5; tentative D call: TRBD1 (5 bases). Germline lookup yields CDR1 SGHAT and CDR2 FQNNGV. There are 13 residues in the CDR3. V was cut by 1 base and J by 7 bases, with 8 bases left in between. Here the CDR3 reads CASSLGDRQPQHF. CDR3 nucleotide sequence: TGTGCCAGCAGCTTAGGTGACAGACAGCCCCAGCATTTT.

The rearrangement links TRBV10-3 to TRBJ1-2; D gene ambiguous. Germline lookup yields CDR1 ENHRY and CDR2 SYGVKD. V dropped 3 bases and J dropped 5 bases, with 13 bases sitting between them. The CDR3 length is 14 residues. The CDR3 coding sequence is TGTGCCATCAGTGAAGTGAGGGAACCGTATGGCTACACCTTC. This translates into CAISEVREPYGYTF.

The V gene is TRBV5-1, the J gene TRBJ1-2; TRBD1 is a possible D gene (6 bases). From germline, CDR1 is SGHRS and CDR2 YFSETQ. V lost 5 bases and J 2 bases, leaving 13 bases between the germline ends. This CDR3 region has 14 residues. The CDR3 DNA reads TGCGCCAGCAGTCACGAAAGGGGGAACTATGGCTACACCTTC. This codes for CASSHERGNYGYTF.